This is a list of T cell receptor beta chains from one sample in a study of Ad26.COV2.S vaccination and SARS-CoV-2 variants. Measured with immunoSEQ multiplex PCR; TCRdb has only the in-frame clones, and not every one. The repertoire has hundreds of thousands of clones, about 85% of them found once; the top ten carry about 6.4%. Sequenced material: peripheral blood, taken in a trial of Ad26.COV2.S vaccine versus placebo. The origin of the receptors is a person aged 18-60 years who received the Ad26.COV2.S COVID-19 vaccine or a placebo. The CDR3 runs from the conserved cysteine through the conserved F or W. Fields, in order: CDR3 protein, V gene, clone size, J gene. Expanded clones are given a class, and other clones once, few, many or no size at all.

CDR3: CAWRTSGGAYEQYF; V: TRBV30; size: -; J: TRBJ2-7
CDR3: CAWRVGPRSGNTIYF; V: TRBV30; size: few; J: TRBJ1-3
CDR3: CASKVDRELFF; V: TRBV6-5; size: -; J: TRBJ2-2
CDR3: CASSVPGQHNSPLHF; V: TRBV19; size: -; J: TRBJ1-6
CDR3: CASSQGGLQASSYEQYF; V: TRBV6-6; size: -; J: TRBJ2-7
CDR3: CASSQPTSGSFGQETQYF; V: TRBV7-6; size: -; J: TRBJ2-5
CDR3: CASSPGLAGGSYEQYF; V: TRBV5-4; size: -; J: TRBJ2-7
CDR3: CASSPPVGTSTNEKLFF; V: TRBV18; size: -; J: TRBJ1-4
CDR3: CASSIPGQQETQYF; V: TRBV19; size: -; J: TRBJ2-5
CDR3: CASSEWGERSNQPQHF; V: TRBV6-1; size: -; J: TRBJ1-5
CDR3: CASSYLGAGPSNEQFF; V: TRBV6-5; size: -; J: TRBJ2-1
CDR3: CSASTGAINYGYTF; V: TRBV20-1; size: few; J: TRBJ1-2
CDR3: CASSYLPSGAGNTIYF; V: TRBV5-6; size: -; J: TRBJ1-3
CDR3: CASSLRQHQPQHF; V: TRBV27; size: -; J: TRBJ1-5
CDR3: CASSAPLINEQFF; V: TRBV27; size: -; J: TRBJ2-1
CDR3: CASSFTRARGDEQFF; V: TRBV28; size: -; J: TRBJ2-1
CDR3: CASSFDRDRGRTFF; V: TRBV11-2; size: -; J: TRBJ1-1
CDR3: CASLAGRYPSSPLHF; V: TRBV28; size: -; J: TRBJ1-6
CDR3: CAWAGTGNSPLHF; V: TRBV30; size: -; J: TRBJ1-6
CDR3: CAWRIQGTPMNTEAFF; V: TRBV30; size: -; J: TRBJ1-1
CDR3: CASSLGGGPGNTIYF; V: TRBV4-3; size: -; J: TRBJ1-3
CDR3: CASSPGQGPGYTF; V: TRBV18; size: -; J: TRBJ1-2
CDR3: CASSIDRSDTQYF; V: TRBV19; size: once; J: TRBJ2-3
CDR3: CASSQSARTAEAFF; V: TRBV3-1/TRBV3-2; size: -; J: TRBJ1-1
CDR3: CASTTDRAPQHF; V: TRBV12-3/TRBV12-4; size: once; J: TRBJ1-5
CDR3: CASSRTGELFF; V: TRBV6-5; size: -; J: TRBJ2-2
CDR3: CASNDQNNSPLHF; V: TRBV19; size: -; J: TRBJ1-6
CDR3: CASSLGLAGLTGELFF; V: TRBV7-3; size: once; J: TRBJ2-2
CDR3: CASSLTDLGTDYSNQPQHF; V: TRBV7-3; size: -; J: TRBJ1-5
CDR3: CASSFFSVAATYEQYF; V: TRBV27; size: -; J: TRBJ2-7
CDR3: CASTTPGLASRELFF; V: TRBV28; size: -; J: TRBJ2-2
CDR3: CASSQDGIGGAYEQYF; V: TRBV3-1/TRBV3-2; size: -; J: TRBJ2-7
CDR3: CACSSKRQSYNSPLHF; V: TRBV30; size: -; J: TRBJ1-6
CDR3: CASSPNLNTEAFF; V: TRBV11-1; size: -; J: TRBJ1-1
CDR3: CASSSTAGLADTGELFF; V: TRBV7-3; size: -; J: TRBJ2-2
CDR3: CASSEGTLNQPQHF; V: TRBV5-5; size: once; J: TRBJ1-5
CDR3: CASSEPVRTRGLKRHEQYF; V: TRBV2; size: -; J: TRBJ2-7
CDR3: CASSIVGQGTSKTDTQYF; V: TRBV19; size: -; J: TRBJ2-3
CDR3: CASSLSRTSGAYEQYF; V: TRBV7-9; size: -; J: TRBJ2-7
CDR3: CASSIGHLDGYTF; V: TRBV19; size: once; J: TRBJ1-2
CDR3: CASSQDSGTATYEQYF; V: TRBV4-2; size: -; J: TRBJ2-7
CDR3: CASQYSGEQPQHF; V: TRBV18; size: -; J: TRBJ1-5
CDR3: CASSIHPAGGNEAFF; V: TRBV19; size: -; J: TRBJ1-1
CDR3: CASSKTSGGAGYLNRYGYTF; V: TRBV19; size: -; J: TRBJ1-2
CDR3: CASGLPSGGPSYEQYF; V: TRBV12-5; size: -; J: TRBJ2-7